The 30 T cell receptor beta chains given below trace back to one sample, sequenced in a study of T-cell memory formation after mild COVID-19. TCRdb recomputed calls from the 5' RACE reads with MiXCR, one row per CDR3 protein. The table lists around 100,000 distinct CDR3 sequences, 20% to 25% of them singletons, with 40% to 50% in the top ten. The sample consisted of PBMCs or a T cell subset sorted from them (not recorded which). All receptors derive from a young man who had mild COVID-19 (a few samples of this study predate the infection). Cell type and time point are not known.

CDR3 in amino acids: CASSLLGQTLYEQYF. The CDR3 DNA is TGTGCCAGCAGCCTCTTGGGACAGACATTATACGAGCAGTACTTC. The chain has TRBV3-1 and TRBJ2-7, with 7 bases that match TRBD1. CDR1 and CDR2 (germline): LGHDT, YNNKEL (reference sequence). This CDR3 is built from 15 residues. The trim removed 4 bases at V and 4 bases at J, leaving 10 bases unmatched.

V gene TRBV20-1 combines with J gene TRBJ2-5; 11 nucleotides match TRBD2. V lost 1 base and J lost 0; bases outside the gene matches: 4. The CDR3 is 16 residues long. Germline V lookup: CDR1 DFQATT, CDR2 SNEGSKA (reference sequence). The CDR3 sequence: CSARATSGGHQETQYF. The DNA for the CDR3 is TGCAGTGCTAGAGCAACTAGCGGGGGCCACCAAGAGACCCAGTACTTC.

This clonotype was detected a few times. The chain recombines TRBV14 with TRBJ2-7; no reliable D call. The germline V gene encodes CDR1 SGHDN and CDR2 FVKESK. V was trimmed by 4 bases and J by 7 bases, leaving 23 bases between them. The CDR3 totals 16 residues. Written as DNA, the CDR3 is TGTGCCAGCAGCCGGACGTGTAGGGCCGCTTTGGGGGAGCAGTACGTC. Translation: CASSRTCRAALGEQYV.

The chain uses TRBV5-4 and TRBJ2-3; D is unresolved. CDR3 length equals 13 residues. The germline CDR1 and CDR2 sequences are SGHNT and YYREEE (reference sequence). V dropped 2 bases and J dropped 7 bases, with 11 bases sitting between them. DNA of the CDR3: TGTGCCAGCAGCTTTAGGTTCAACAATACGCAGTATTTT. It codes for CASSFRFNNTQYF. Full variable domain (remainder filled in from reference TRBV5-4 and TRBJ2-3): ETGVTQSPTHLIKTRGQQVTLRCSSQSGHNTVSWYQQALGQGPQFIFQYYREEENGRGNFPPRFSGLQFPNYSSELNVNALELDDSALYLCASSFRFNNTQYFGPGTRLTVL.

This chain joins TRBV11-3 and TRBJ2-5; perhaps D is TRBD1 or TRBD2 (6 bases each). Trimming shortened V by 5 bases and J by 4 bases, and 14 bases separated the two germline ends. This CDR3 is 14 amino acids long. CDR1 and CDR2 (germline): SGHNT, YENEEA. The DNA of the CDR3 is TGTGCCAGCAGCGAGGGGGGCTACGGAGAGACCCAGTACTTC. It specifies CASSEGGYGETQYF.

The chain joins TRBV7-9 to TRBJ2-7; 8 positions agree with TRBD1. The CDR3 runs 16 residues. CDR1 and CDR2 (germline): SEHNR, FQNEAQ (reference sequence). Trimming cost V 5 bases and J 1 base; bases outside gene matches: 10. DNA for the CDR3: TGTGCCAGCAGCGCCTCGGACAGGGCCGTGTCCTACGAGCAGTACTTC. Protein sequence: CASSASDRAVSYEQYF.

This sequence joins TRBV12-3 or TRBV12-4 and TRBJ1-3; D call uncertain. Trimming removed 4 bases at V and 3 bases at J, with 4 bases between. This CDR3 contains 12 residues. In DNA form, the CDR3 reads TGTGCCAGCAGTTGGGTTGGAAACACCATATATTTT. Translated: CASSWVGNTIYF.

The chain combines TRBV12-3 or TRBV12-4 with TRBJ1-6; the match to TRBD1 covers 8 bases. This CDR3 is built from 13 residues. The V and J ends lost 7 bases and 9 bases, in that order; junction bases with no gene match: 5. The CDR3 loop reads CASNLDRGSPLHF. In DNA form, the CDR3 reads TGTGCCAGCAACCTCGACAGGGGTTCACCCCTCCACTTT.

The CDR3 DNA reads as TGCGCCAGCAGCAGCCAACAGGGGGACTATGGCTACACCTTC. Its translation is CASSSQQGDYGYTF. The chain uses TRBV5-1 and TRBJ1-2; TRBD1 matches at 8 bases. This CDR3 region has 14 residues. J lost 3 bases, V lost 4 bases, and 5 bases had no gene match. The germline V gene has CDR1 SGHRS and CDR2 YFSETQ.

The chain couples TRBV6-2 or TRBV6-3 to TRBJ2-3; D may be TRBD2 (6 bases). V lost 6 bases and J lost 0, with 13 bases in between. CDR3 length equals 15 residues. CDR1 and CDR2 from the germline V gene are MNHEY and SVGEGT. The CDR3: CASSWTISSTDTQYF. In DNA, the CDR3 is TGTGCCAGCAGCTGGACTATCTCAAGCACAGATACGCAGTATTTT.

The chain links TRBV5-5 to TRBJ2-7; D uncertain. The V and J ends lost 3 bases and 3 bases respectively, with 13 bases between them. The germline V gene has CDR1 SGHKS and CDR2 YYEKEE (reference sequence). The CDR3 length is 14 residues. The CDR3 DNA is TGTGCCAGCAGCTGGAGACACGGAGACTACGAGCAGTACTTC. Amino acids: CASSWRHGDYEQYF.

The table lists this clonotype with a few counts. V gene TRBV7-9 combines with J gene TRBJ1-1; TRBD1 matches at 9 bases. This CDR3 region has 16 residues. Germline CDR1 SEHNR, CDR2 FQNEAQ (reference sequence). After removal of 5 bases from V and 0 bases from J, the junction contained 7 bases not matched to a gene. In nucleotides, the CDR3 is TGTGCCAGCAGCGACTTGGGACAGGGACTGAACACTGAAGCTTTCTTT. Translating it yields CASSDLGQGLNTEAFF.

This chain joins TRBV7-9 and TRBJ2-5, with TRBD2 as a possible D gene (5 bases). Germline loops: CDR1 SEHNR, CDR2 FQNEAQ (reference sequence). Trimming pared 5 bases from V and 5 bases from J, leaving 15 bases between. The CDR3 has 14 residues. This chain's CDR3 is CASSIVGVGETQYF. CDR3 DNA: TGTGCCAGCAGCATCGTCGGGGTGGGGGAGACCCAGTACTTC.

This chain uses TRBV11-2 with TRBJ2-5; no reliable D call. The germline gives CDR1 SGHAT, CDR2 FQNNGV. This CDR3 has 15 amino acids. Trimming removed 5 bases at V and 4 bases at J, with 17 bases between. The CDR3 is CASSPSRLVRETQYF. CDR3 sequence (DNA): TGTGCCAGCAGCCCCAGCCGGCTTGTTCGAGAGACCCAGTACTTC.

The chain couples TRBV5-1 to TRBJ2-7; 7 bases map to TRBD2. CDR3 size: 13 residues. Looked up from germline, CDR1 is SGHRS and CDR2 is YFSETQ. V was clipped by 8 bases and J by 4 bases; unmatched bases: 9. CDR3 in amino acids: CASKRDPRYEQYF. The CDR3 DNA follows: TGCGCCAGTAAGCGGGACCCGAGATACGAGCAGTACTTC.

This clonotype was found a few times. The chain has TRBV7-9 and TRBJ2-2; D is possibly TRBD1 (6 bases). In germline, CDR1 is SEHNR, CDR2 FQNEAQ (reference sequence). V was cut by 5 bases and J by 13 bases, with 11 bases left in between. The CDR3 is 11 residues long. CDR3 nucleotides: TGTGCCAGCAGCCCTGCGACAGGGCTGTTTTTT. This translates into CASSPATGLFF.

V is TRBV24-1 and J is TRBJ1-5; maybe TRBD1 (6 bases). The CDR3 length is 18 residues. Trimming pared 4 bases from V and 0 bases from J, leaving 18 bases between. Per germline, CDR1 KGHDR and CDR2 SFDVKD. CDR3 in amino acids: CATSEQDSRDGSNQPQHF. The CDR3, as DNA: TGTGCCACCAGTGAGCAGGACAGCAGGGACGGTAGCAATCAGCCCCAGCATTTT.

The chain joins TRBV4-1 to TRBJ2-3; weak D call: TRBD1 (5 bases). V was pared by 10 bases and J by 0 bases, with 17 bases between. The V gene's germline CDR1 is MGHRA and CDR2 YSYEKL. The length of the CDR3 is 15 residues. CDR3 DNA: TGCGCCACCTCGGCAGGGAAGGGGAGCACAGATACGCAGTATTTT. Translation gives CATSAGKGSTDTQYF.

CDR3 in DNA: TGCGCCAGCAGCCAGGGGGCTCCAGGGTTTGAAGCTTTCTTT. Its protein product is CASSQGAPGFEAFF. The chain carries TRBV4-3 and TRBJ1-1; possibly TRBD1 for D (6 bases). The CDR3 covers 14 residues. V was shortened by 3 bases and J by 7 bases, with 15 bases between the two germline ends. CDR1 LGHNA and CDR2 YSLEER come from the germline V gene.

This clonotype was observed a few times. The genes are TRBV6-2 or TRBV6-3 and TRBJ1-1; D unresolved. Germline CDR1 and CDR2: MNHEY and SVGEGT. Trimming left V 4 bases short and J 7 bases short, with 13 bases between. There are 13 residues in the CDR3. For the CDR3, the DNA is TGTGCCAGCAGTTTCCCCCTTGACCTTGAAGCTTTCTTT. This gives the protein CASSFPLDLEAFF.

Only a few counts were recorded for this clonotype. The chain employs TRBV6-6 and TRBJ2-7; 11 bases fit TRBD1. The trim removed 5 bases at V and 3 bases at J, leaving 3 bases unmatched. The germline gives CDR1 MNHNY, CDR2 SVGAGI (reference sequence). This CDR3 comprises 14 residues. This CDR3 is CASSPDRGHYEQYV. In DNA, the CDR3 is TGTGCCAGCAGTCCGGACAGGGGGCACTACGAGCAGTACGTC.

The chain couples TRBV5-1 to TRBJ2-1; no reliable D call. CDR3 size: 11 residues. Trimming removed 4 bases from V and 6 bases from J, with 5 bases in between. In germline, CDR1 is SGHRS, CDR2 YFSETQ. The CDR3 spells CASSHANEQFF. CDR3 sequence (DNA): TGCGCCAGCAGCCACGCCAATGAGCAGTTCTTC. The whole variable domain, remainder taken from reference TRBV5-1 and TRBJ2-1, is KAGVTQTPRYLIKTRGQQVTLSCSPISGHRSVSWYQQTPGQGLQFLFEYFSETQRNKGNFPGRFSGRQFSNSRSEMNVSTLELGDSALYLCASSHANEQFFGPGTRLTVL.

The chain links TRBV7-6 to TRBJ2-3; D uncertain. V was trimmed by 2 bases and J by 4 bases, leaving 7 bases between them. CDR1 is SGHVS, CDR2 FNYEAQ, per germline. The CDR3 totals 13 residues. The CDR3: CASSLFSADTQYF. CDR3 sequence (DNA): TGTGCCAGCAGCTTATTCTCGGCAGATACGCAGTATTTT.

This clonotype was found a few times. The chain employs TRBV12-3 or TRBV12-4 and TRBJ1-1; D is unresolved. The V gene lost 4 bases and the J gene lost 1 base, with 13 bases spanning the gap. This CDR3 comprises 15 residues. In nucleotides, the CDR3 is TGTGCCAGCAGTTCATACCCAGGCCAGAACACTGAAGCTTTCTTT. Its protein product is CASSSYPGQNTEAFF.

This clonotype was detected only a few times. The chain employs TRBV7-2 and TRBJ2-3; D is perhaps TRBD1 or TRBD2 (5 bases each). The CDR3 is 16 residues long. Trimming pared 2 bases from V and 6 bases from J, leaving 18 bases between. Germline lookup yields CDR1 SGHTA and CDR2 FQGNSA. CDR3 region: CASSLRWGHGADTQYF. The CDR3 region has the DNA TGTGCCAGCAGCTTACGGTGGGGCCACGGGGCGGATACGCAGTATTTT. The complete variable domain, with remaining parts taken from reference TRBV7-2 and TRBJ2-3, reads GAGVSQSPSNKVTEKGKDVELRCDPISGHTALYWYRQSLGQGLEFLIYFQGNSAPDKSGLPSDRFSAERTGGSVSTLTIQRTQQEDSAVYLCASSLRWGHGADTQYFGPGTRLTVL.

This clonotype has only a few counts. The chain carries TRBV29-1 and TRBJ2-7; D uncertain. Germline loops: CDR1 SQVTM, CDR2 ANQGSEA. V was clipped by 7 bases and J by 1 base, with 11 bases between them. There are 12 residues in the CDR3. The CDR3 region is CSAVDVSYEQYF. The CDR3, as DNA: TGCAGCGCCGTGGACGTATCCTACGAGCAGTACTTC.

This clonotype has a handful of counts. The chain combines TRBV6-1 with TRBJ2-3, with TRBD1 matching 10 bases. V dropped 8 bases and J dropped 4; count of bases not matched to a gene: 9. Germline V gene lookup returns CDR1 MNHNS and CDR2 SASEGT. The CDR3 extends over 15 amino acids. The CDR3 coding sequence is TGTGCCAGCGGGCAAGGACAGGGGGGCGCAGATACGCAGTATTTT. Encoded protein: CASGQGQGGADTQYF.

This clonotype was detected a few times. The rearrangement links TRBV4-3 to TRBJ1-2; 7 nucleotides match TRBD1. Per the germline V gene, CDR1 is LGHNA and CDR2 is YSLEER. The CDR3 sequence is 15 residues long. J was trimmed by 4 bases and V by 1 base; bases with no gene match: 6. The CDR3 nucleotides are TGCGCCAGCAGCCAAGCCCCCGACAGGGTCTATGGCTACACCTTC. Translation: CASSQAPDRVYGYTF.

This clonotype has only one observation. The chain is built from TRBV4-1 and TRBJ1-1; the D is unclear. CDR3 length equals 13 residues. Deletions cut 4 bases from V and 7 bases from J, with 13 bases between. Germline CDR1 is MGHRA and CDR2 is YSYEKL. The CDR3 bases are TGCGCCAGCAGCCGGCTAGGAGCGGTTGAAGCTTTCTTT. Protein: CASSRLGAVEAFF.

This clonotype was counted between two and nine times. This chain joins TRBV11-2 and TRBJ2-3; D is unclear. V gave up 2 bases and J gave up 0 bases, with 18 bases separating them. CDR1 and CDR2 from the germline V gene are SGHAT and FQNNGV. This CDR3 has 18 residues. The CDR3 sequence: CASSLTSLETVSTDTQYF. The CDR3 region has the DNA TGTGCCAGCAGCTTAACTTCTTTGGAAACAGTTAGCACAGATACGCAGTATTTT.